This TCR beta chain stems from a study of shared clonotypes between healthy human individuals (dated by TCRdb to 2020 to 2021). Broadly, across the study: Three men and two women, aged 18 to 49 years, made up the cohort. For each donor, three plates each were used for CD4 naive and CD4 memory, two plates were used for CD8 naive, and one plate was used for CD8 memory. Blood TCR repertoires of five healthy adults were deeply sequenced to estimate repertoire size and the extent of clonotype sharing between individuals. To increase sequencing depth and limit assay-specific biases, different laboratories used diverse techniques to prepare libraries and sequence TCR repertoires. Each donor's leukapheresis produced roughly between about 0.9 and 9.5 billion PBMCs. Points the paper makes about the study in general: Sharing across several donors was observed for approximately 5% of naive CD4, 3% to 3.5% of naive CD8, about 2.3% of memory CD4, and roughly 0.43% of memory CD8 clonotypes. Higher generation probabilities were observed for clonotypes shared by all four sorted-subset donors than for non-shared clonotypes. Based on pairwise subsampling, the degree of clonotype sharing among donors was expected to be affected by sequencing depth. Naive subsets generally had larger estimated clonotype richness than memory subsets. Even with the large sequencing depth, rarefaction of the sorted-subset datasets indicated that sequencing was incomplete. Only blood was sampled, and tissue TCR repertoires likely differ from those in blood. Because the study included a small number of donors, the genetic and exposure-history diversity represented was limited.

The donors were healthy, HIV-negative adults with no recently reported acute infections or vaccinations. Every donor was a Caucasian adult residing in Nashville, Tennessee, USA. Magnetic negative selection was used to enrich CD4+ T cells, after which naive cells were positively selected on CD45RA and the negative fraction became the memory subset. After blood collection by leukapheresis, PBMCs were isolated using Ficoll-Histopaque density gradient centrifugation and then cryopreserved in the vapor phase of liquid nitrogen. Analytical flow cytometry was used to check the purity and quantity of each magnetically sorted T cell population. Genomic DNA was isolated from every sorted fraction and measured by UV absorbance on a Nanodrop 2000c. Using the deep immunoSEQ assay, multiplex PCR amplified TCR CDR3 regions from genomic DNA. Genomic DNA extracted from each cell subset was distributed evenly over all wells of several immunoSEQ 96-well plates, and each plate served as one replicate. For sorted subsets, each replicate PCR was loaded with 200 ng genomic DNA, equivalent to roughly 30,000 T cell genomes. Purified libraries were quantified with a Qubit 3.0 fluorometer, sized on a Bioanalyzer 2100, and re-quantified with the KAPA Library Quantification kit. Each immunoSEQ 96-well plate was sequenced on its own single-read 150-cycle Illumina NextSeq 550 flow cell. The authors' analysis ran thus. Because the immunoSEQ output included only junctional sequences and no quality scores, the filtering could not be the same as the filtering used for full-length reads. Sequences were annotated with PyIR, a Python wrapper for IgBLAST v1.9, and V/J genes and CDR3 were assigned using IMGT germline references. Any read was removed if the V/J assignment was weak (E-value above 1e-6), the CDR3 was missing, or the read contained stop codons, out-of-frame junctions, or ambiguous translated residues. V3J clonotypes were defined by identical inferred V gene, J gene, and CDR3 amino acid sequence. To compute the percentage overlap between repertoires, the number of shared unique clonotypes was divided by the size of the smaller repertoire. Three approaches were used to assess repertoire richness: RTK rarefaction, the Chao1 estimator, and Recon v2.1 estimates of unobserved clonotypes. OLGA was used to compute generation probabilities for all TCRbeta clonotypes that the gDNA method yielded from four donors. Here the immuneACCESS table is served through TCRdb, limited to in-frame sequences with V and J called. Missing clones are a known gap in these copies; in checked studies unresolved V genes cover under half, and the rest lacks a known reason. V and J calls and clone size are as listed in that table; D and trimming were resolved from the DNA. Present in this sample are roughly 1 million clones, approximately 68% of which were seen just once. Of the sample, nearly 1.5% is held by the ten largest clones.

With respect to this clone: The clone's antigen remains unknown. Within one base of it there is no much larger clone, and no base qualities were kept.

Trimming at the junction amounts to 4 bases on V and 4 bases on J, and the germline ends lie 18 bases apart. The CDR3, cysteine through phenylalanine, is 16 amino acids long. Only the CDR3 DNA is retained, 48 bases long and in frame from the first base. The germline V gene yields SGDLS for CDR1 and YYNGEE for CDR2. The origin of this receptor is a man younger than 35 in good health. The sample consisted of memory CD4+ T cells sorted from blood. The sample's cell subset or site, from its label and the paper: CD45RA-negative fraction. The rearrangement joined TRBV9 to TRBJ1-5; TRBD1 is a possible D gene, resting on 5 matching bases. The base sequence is TGTGCCAGCAGCCTAGGAGCGGTAGGGGAAAATCAGCCCCAGCATTTT. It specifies CASSLGAVGENQPQHF.